Detailed here is one T cell receptor beta chain. Its antigen is as yet unknown. Looked up from germline, CDR1 is GTSNPN and CDR2 is SVGIG (reference sequence). This CDR3 is built from 14 residues. Trimming took off 1 base at V and 0 bases at J, with 10 bases between the two ends. Repertoires were generated with immunoSEQ multiplex PCR, while TCRdb's copy carries only in-frame clones and drops some. The sample has more than 100,000 clones, roughly nine tenths seen once. This sample is drawn from a study of T cell responses to AZD1222 COVID-19 vaccine. Study-level results: Dominant at 160-218 and 743-854, vaccine-associated CD4 TCRs also spanned spike. Among spike-specific TCRs, nearly half reportedly target unmutated variant regions. Compared with day 0, the breadth and depth of the Spike-specific TCR repertoire rose significantly after two doses of AZD1222. The peak T cell response came first, and repertoires were sampled only after it.

V and J are TRBV30 and TRBJ2-7, with a weak D call TRBD1 (5 bases). The TCR sequence derives from an adult in good health. Sequenced material: peripheral blood, taken on day 0 of AZD1222 vaccination. CDR3 bases: TGTGCCTGGAGTGAGTGGGGCAGCTCCTACGAGCAGTACTTC. It specifies CAWSEWGSSYEQYF. The variable domain in full, with the rest retrieved from reference TRBV30 and TRBJ2-7, is SQTIHQWPATLVQPVGSPLSLECTVEGTSNPNLYWYRQAAGRGLQLLFYSVGIGQISSEVPQNLSASRPQDRQFILSSKKLLLSDSGFYLCAWSEWGSSYEQYFGPGTRLTVT.